This is a list of T cell receptor beta chains from one sample in a study of blood T cell repertoires in COVID-19. Repertoires were generated with immunoSEQ multiplex PCR, while TCRdb's copy carries only in-frame clones and drops some. The sample has tens of thousands of clones; roughly nine tenths are singletons. Sequencing was performed on peripheral blood. The source of these receptors is a human donor in a cohort sampled during active COVID-19. CDR3s leave out the opening cysteine and the closing phenylalanine or tryptophan. The order of the fields is V gene, CDR3 protein.

V gene: TRBV29-1; CDR3 protein: SGVMGQGGTQY
V gene: TRBV6-5; CDR3 protein: ASSWRGGTGELF
V gene: TRBV7-9; CDR3 protein: ASSLAAVGQNSYNEQF
V gene: TRBV24-1; CDR3 protein: AVGTSGATDTQY
V gene: TRBV6-4; CDR3 protein: ASSERDSVNSPLH
V gene: TRBV14; CDR3 protein: ASSQMAGERSGYT
V gene: TRBV28; CDR3 protein: ASSLTGGDTGELF
V gene: TRBV10-3; CDR3 protein: AITEGTTSTDTQY
V gene: TRBV7-6; CDR3 protein: ASSLGDFDEQF
V gene: TRBV7-2; CDR3 protein: ASSWGGYEQF
V gene: TRBV2; CDR3 protein: ASSGASGRAGAQY
V gene: TRBV27; CDR3 protein: ASSSGTGKRPQH
V gene: TRBV3-1/TRBV3-2; CDR3 protein: ASSLRQGYTGELF
V gene: TRBV5-8; CDR3 protein: ASSLEQGNSPLH
V gene: TRBV4-3; CDR3 protein: ASSPSLQETQY
V gene: TRBV7-2; CDR3 protein: ASSLDPRNTIY
V gene: TRBV6-5; CDR3 protein: ASLTVPGDTGELF
V gene: TRBV11-3; CDR3 protein: ASSRNSLAGARNEQF
V gene: TRBV15; CDR3 protein: ATSRDPTEAF
V gene: TRBV19; CDR3 protein: ASSMRGGKDGYT
V gene: TRBV28; CDR3 protein: ASSPGSGWSIGEQF
V gene: TRBV7-3; CDR3 protein: ASSLGQGFTDTQY
V gene: TRBV3-1/TRBV3-2; CDR3 protein: ASSSRYNEQF
V gene: TRBV6-1; CDR3 protein: ASSDRGLTYEQY
V gene: TRBV3-1/TRBV3-2; CDR3 protein: ASSQGGGILAGAGELF
V gene: TRBV28; CDR3 protein: ASTPGNQPQH
V gene: TRBV24-1; CDR3 protein: ATSDSAGGSSETQY
V gene: TRBV28; CDR3 protein: ASSLGLYEQY
V gene: TRBV5-1; CDR3 protein: ASSLEGQGTYNEQF